This note documents a single T cell receptor beta chain sequence. The antigen is undetermined. Germline CDR1 is LNHNV and CDR2 is YYDKDF (reference sequence). Trimming cost V 9 bases and J 0 bases, with 12 bases left between them. This CDR3 comprises 14 residues. Profiled with immunoSEQ multiplex PCR; TCRdb holds only in-frame clones, not every one. The table records 100,000 or so clones, approximately 90% of them present only once. These data are taken from a study of OX40 agonist ivuxolimab in advanced cancers. Study results and caveats: Doses of 0.1 to 3.0 mg/kg were accompanied by clonal expansion of CD4+ and CD8+ blood T cells by week 6. Among T cells, CD8+ cells averaged more expanded clones than CD4+ cells.

This chain joins TRBV15 and TRBJ2-1; D perhaps matches TRBD2 (5 bases). The origin of this receptor is an adult with an advanced solid tumor such as melanoma, head and neck, liver or kidney cancer. The input for sequencing was CD4+ or CD8+ T cells sorted from blood, taken in a trial of the OX40 agonist ivuxolimab. CDR3 coding DNA: TGTGCCACGACGAGGGCTAGCTCCTACAATGAGCAGTTCTTC. It yields the protein CATTRASSYNEQFF.